This T cell receptor (beta chain) was recovered during a study of cytomegalovirus exposure and HLA in healthy donors. Turning to the study itself: A later analysis reported the same platform for the roughly 110 validation repertoires and the approximately 640 first-cohort repertoires.

Study findings and constraints: TCR clusters originating in the first cohort tended to co-occur in the 100 to 150 validation repertoires, according to a later analysis. In vitro, three CMV-associated chains proved specific for CMV antigens.

Measured with immunoSEQ multiplex PCR; TCRdb has only the in-frame clones, and not every one. The profile covers 80,000 to 90,000 clones, with 96% appearing a single time and around 0.78% taken by the ten largest. About this clone: Its antigen is not identified.

The sequenced material came from PBMCs. The receptor was derived from a man between 18 and 29 years old in good health and CMV-seronegative.

The CDR3 is CASSEQGLAGQETQYF. CDR3 in DNA: TGTGCCAGCAGTGAGCAGGGACTAGCGGGGCAAGAGACCCAGTACTTC. The chain is built from TRBV2 and TRBJ2-5; 13 bases are a match to TRBD2. Germline V CDR1 and CDR2: SNHLY, FYNNEI. The CDR3 extends over 16 amino acids. V lost 3 bases to trimming and J lost 2 bases; unmatched junction nucleotides: 3.